The clone carrying this T cell receptor (beta chain) was recorded once. This sample was included in a study of blood T cell repertoires in COVID-19. With 11 bases clipped from V and 3 bases from J, the junction kept 15 bases outside the gene matches. This CDR3 region has 15 residues. Germline loops: CDR1 MNHEY, CDR2 SVGAGI. Clones were sequenced by immunoSEQ multiplex PCR, and TCRdb holds only the in-frame ones, with some missing. The table includes 300,000 to 450,000 clones, 85% detected once. The chain has TRBV6-5 and TRBJ2-7; 8 bases map to TRBD2. Sequencing used peripheral blood. This TCR came from a woman aged 18-29 years with acute or convalescent COVID-19. The CDR3 DNA reads TGTGCCGGCCGCGAGGGCGTAGCGGGGTGCTACGAGCAGTACTTC. It is translated as CAGREGVAGCYEQYF.